These 13 T cell receptor beta chains were all obtained from the same sample, sequenced in a study of blood T cells in healthy people across ages. With a J-beta primer mix and a sample-barcoded 5' primer, a second PCR ran about 6 to 11 cycles. TCRdb analysed the 5' RACE reads with MiXCR anew, one entry per CDR3 protein. The sample has fewer than 1,000,000 distinct CDR3 sequences, 35% to 50% seen once. The sequenced material came from blood. The receptors were gathered from a man older than 75 in good health.

There are a few counts of this clonotype. V gene TRBV20-1 combines with J gene TRBJ2-4; tentative D call: TRBD2 (7 bases). V was cut by 3 bases and J by 3 bases, with 15 bases left in between. Germline V lookup: CDR1 DFQATT, CDR2 SNEGSKA (reference sequence). This CDR3 is 15 amino acids long. CDR3 residues: CSASSEGGYKNIQYF. CDR3 nucleotide sequence: TGCAGTGCTAGTTCGGAGGGGGGGTACAAAAACATTCAGTACTTC.

This clonotype came up a few times. The chain has TRBV6-2 or TRBV6-3 and TRBJ2-4; 15 nucleotides agree with TRBD2. The CDR3 has 19 residues. Germline trimming cut 6 bases from V and 0 bases from J; bases unmatched to any gene: 9. CDR1 is MNHEY, CDR2 SVGEGT, per germline. The CDR3 loop is CASRTPGLAGGIAKNIQYF. Written as DNA, the CDR3 is TGTGCCAGCAGAACGCCGGGACTAGCGGGAGGAATAGCCAAAAACATTCAGTACTTC.

This clonotype was seen more than once but under ten times. The chain uses TRBV12-3 or TRBV12-4 and TRBJ2-1; D not resolved. The ends were cut back, 5 bases at V and 0 bases at J, with 14 bases in the middle. The CDR3 is made up of 16 amino acids. For the CDR3, the DNA is TGTGCCAGCAGTGGGGTAGTGGTAACCTCCTACAATGAGCAGTTCTTC. It is translated as CASSGVVVTSYNEQFF.

This chain joins TRBV12-3 or TRBV12-4 and TRBJ2-1; possible D gene TRBD2, 6 bases. The ends were cut back, 7 bases at V and 7 bases at J, with 23 bases in the middle. The CDR3 runs 16 residues. For the CDR3, the DNA is TGTGCCAGCACCACGGGACGGGGCGCGGGACCAAATGAGCAGTTCTTC. Translated, it gives CASTTGRGAGPNEQFF.

V and J are TRBV5-1 and TRBJ2-1; a possible D gene is TRBD1 (5 bases). This CDR3 region has 14 residues. Germline assignment: CDR1 SGHRS and CDR2 YFSETQ. V lost 2 bases, J lost 5 bases, and 11 bases lay in between. The CDR3 DNA follows: TGCGCCAGCAGCTTCTTCGACAGAAACAATGAGCAGTTCTTC. This translates into CASSFFDRNNEQFF.

The V and J genes are TRBV6-2 or TRBV6-3 and TRBJ2-7; D is undetermined. The DNA end is more similar to TRBJ2-5, so the J call may be wrong. The CDR3 runs 12 residues. Germline assignment: CDR1 MNHEY and CDR2 SVGEGT. The CDR3 spells CASSSGRRTQYF. CDR3 coding DNA: TGTGCCAGCAGCTCTGGTCGTCGGACCCAGTACTTC.

The rearrangement joins TRBV3-1 to TRBJ1-4; D remains unclear. V lost 6 bases to trimming and J lost 0 bases, with 11 bases between them. Germline V CDR1 and CDR2: LGHDT, YNNKEL (reference sequence). This CDR3 region has 15 residues. CDR3 loop: CASRTSGTTNEKLFF. The CDR3 coding sequence is TGTGCCAGCAGGACCTCCGGGACAACTAATGAAAAACTGTTTTTT. The full variable domain, with the rest looked up from reference TRBV3-1 and TRBJ1-4, is DTAVSQTPKYLVTQMGNDKSIKCEQNLGHDTMYWYKQDSKKFLKIMFSYNNKELIINETVPNRFSPKSPDKAHLNLHINSLELGDSAVYFCASRTSGTTNEKLFFGSGTQLSVL.

This clonotype was counted at least ten times. V is TRBV10-3 and J is TRBJ2-1; 8 bases line up with TRBD2. CDR1 is ENHRY, CDR2 SYGVKD, per germline. V lost 1 base to trimming and J lost 8 bases; unmatched junction nucleotides: 13. The CDR3 runs to 17 residues. The CDR3 region has the DNA TGTGCCATCAGTGAGTTACTGACTAGCGCCCTTGTGGATGAGCAGTTCTTC. Translated: CAISELLTSALVDEQFF.

V usage is TRBV9 and J usage is TRBJ2-4, with D possibly being TRBD1 or TRBD2 (5 bases each). V was trimmed by 3 bases and J by 13 bases, leaving 23 bases between them. The length of the CDR3 is 15 residues. Germline V CDR1 and CDR2: SGDLS, YYNGEE. This CDR3 is CASSGEDADLGEQYF. For the CDR3, the DNA is TGTGCCAGCAGCGGAGAGGATGCTGACTTAGGGGAGCAGTACTTC.

CDR3 protein: CASSLEGGLLPYGYTF. The CDR3 bases are TGCGCCAGCAGCTTGGAGGGGGGCCTACTTCCCTATGGCTACACCTTC. The chain has TRBV5-1 and TRBJ1-2; possibly TRBD1 for D (6 bases). This CDR3 contains 16 residues. Germline-derived CDR1 and CDR2 are SGHRS and YFSETQ. V gave up 0 bases and J gave up 4 bases, with 16 bases separating them.

This rearrangement joins TRBV6-2 or TRBV6-3 to TRBJ1-2; D may be TRBD1 (5 bases). Germline-derived CDR1 and CDR2 are MNHEY and SVGEGT. Trimming took 6 bases from V and 8 from J, leaving 16 bases between them. This CDR3 has 13 residues. DNA for the CDR3: TGTGCCAGCAGGGATGGAAGGGACGAAGGCTACACCTTC. Translated: CASRDGRDEGYTF.

The J gene is TRBJ2-7, the V gene TRBV28; TRBD1 matches 9 bases. V shed 3 bases, J shed 3 bases, and the junction held 6 bases outside the gene matches. The CDR3 loop spans 15 amino acids. Germline V gene lookup returns CDR1 MDHEN and CDR2 SYDVKM. CDR3 loop: CASSFTGQGHYEQYF. In DNA form, the CDR3 reads TGTGCCAGCAGTTTTACAGGACAGGGGCACTACGAGCAGTACTTC.

The chain joins TRBV20-1 to TRBJ2-5; D might be TRBD2 (6 bases). This CDR3 has 19 amino acids. The germline V gene encodes CDR1 DFQATT and CDR2 SNEGSKA (reference sequence). Trimming stripped 1 base from V and 4 bases from J, with 28 bases between. The CDR3 nucleotides are TGCAGTGCTAGAGCCCCCGGTGGCCAGCGGGCACCCCCATCAGAGACCCAGTACTTC. Translation gives CSARAPGGQRAPPSETQYF.